This entry lists 30 T cell receptor beta chains sequenced from one sample in a study of Graves' ophthalmopathy and Graves' hyperthyroidism. Amplified material comprised TCR beta CDR3 regions derived from RNA transcripts. Second-round multiplex PCR followed a first-round RT-PCR using HTBI primers. TCRdb reprocessed the multiplex PCR reads via MiXCR and lists one record per CDR3 protein. The repertoire consists of about 620,000 distinct CDR3 sequences, with approximately 22% occurring once and the leading ten covering roughly 6.9%. Material: peripheral blood. The receptors originated from a woman between 18 and 29 years old with stable Graves' hyperthyroidism. Some clones in this sample may be carry-over from other donors' samples.

A note on this clonotype: One end of the junction is discordant with germline, which a read error may explain. The chain joins TRBV7-7 to TRBJ1-3; TRBD1 matches 9 bases. The CDR3 has 16 residues. CDR1 is SSHAT, CDR2 FNYEAQ, per germline (reference sequence). DNA for the CDR3: TGTGCTAGCAGCTTAGAGATTCGGGACAGGGTACACACCATATATTTT. Translated: CASSLEIRDRVHTIYF.

This clonotype turned up a few times. The chain couples TRBV2 to TRBJ2-7; D is undetermined. V shed 5 bases and J shed 0 bases, with 11 bases lying between them. The CDR3 is 14 residues long. Germline V gene lookup returns CDR1 SNHLY and CDR2 FYNNEI. CDR3 sequence reads: CASSFLGSSYEQYF. CDR3 nucleotide sequence: TGTGCCAGCAGTTTTTTAGGTAGCTCCTACGAGCAGTACTTC.

As for this clonotype: This clone may be a read error of a much larger clone one base away. The rearrangement uses TRBV27 and TRBJ1-2; 9 positions match TRBD1. CDR1 and CDR2 (germline): MNHEY, SMNVEV (reference sequence). This CDR3 region has 17 residues. The CDR3 coding sequence is TGTGCCAGCAGCGCGGGTCTGGGACAGGGATCGAGATATGGCTTCACCTTC. This encodes CASSAGLGQGSRYGFTF.

This clonotype was seen ten or more times. V usage is TRBV11-2 and J usage is TRBJ2-5; TRBD1 agrees at 10 bases. CDR1 and CDR2 (germline): SGHAT, FQNNGV. Trimming took 5 bases from V and 5 from J; bases not matched to a gene: 8. The CDR3 covers 15 residues. CDR3 sequence: CASSIRGTGDETQYF. The CDR3 nucleotides are TGTGCCAGCAGCATACGCGGGACAGGGGACGAGACCCAGTACTTC.

As to this clonotype: A read error is possible here, since a much larger clone lies one base away. The V and J genes are TRBV12-3 or TRBV12-4 and TRBJ2-5; tentatively, D is TRBD1 or TRBD2 (6 bases each). CDR3 size: 14 residues. Trimming stripped 6 bases from V and 1 base from J, with 12 bases between. The CDR3 sequence is CASSQGGTQETQYF. CDR3 coding DNA: TGTGCCAGCAGCCAAGGGGGGACCCAAGAGACCCAGTACTTC.

This clonotype showed up many times. The chain employs TRBV12-3 or TRBV12-4 and TRBJ2-2; TRBD1 agrees at 7 bases. V lost 6 bases, J lost 5 bases, and 6 bases stayed unmatched. The CDR3 consists of 14 residues. CDR3 sequence (DNA): TGTGCCAGCAGGCCGGGACAGTTTACCGGGGAGCTGTTTTTT. Its translation is CASRPGQFTGELFF.

This clonotype was detected many times. V gene TRBV9 combines with J gene TRBJ2-7; D might be TRBD2 (5 bases). V lost 4 bases, J lost 4 bases, and 15 bases lay in between. Germline V gene data show CDR1 as SGDLS and CDR2 as YYNGEE. The CDR3 sequence is 14 residues long. The CDR3 nucleotides are TGTGCCAGCAGCTCCCGGGATTCAGGTTACGAGCAGTACTTC. The encoded protein is CASSSRDSGYEQYF.

This clonotype was counted at least ten times. The V and J genes are TRBV4-1 and TRBJ2-7; 10 bases are a match to TRBD2. Germline trimming cut 2 bases from V and 4 bases from J; bases unmatched to any gene: 8. Per germline, CDR1 MGHRA and CDR2 YSYEKL. The CDR3 runs to 16 residues. CDR3 sequence (DNA): TGCGCCAGCAGCCAAACTGACATGGGACTAGCGTACGAGCAGTACTTC. It yields the protein CASSQTDMGLAYEQYF.

This clonotype has ten or more counts. The J gene is TRBJ1-2, the V gene TRBV29-1; 9 bases agree with TRBD1. The CDR3 is 13 residues long. Germline V CDR1 and CDR2: SQVTM, ANQGSEA. J lost 8 bases, V lost 6 bases, and 10 bases had no gene match. Here the CDR3 DNA reads TGCAGCGTAGACACAGGGGGCATGAGGGGCTACACCTTC. Translation: CSVDTGGMRGYTF.

This clonotype occurred many times. J is TRBJ1-1 and V is TRBV28, with D maybe TRBD1 (5 bases). Trimming took off 7 bases at V and 1 base at J, with 13 bases between the two ends. The CDR3 has 14 residues. Germline assignment: CDR1 MDHEN and CDR2 SYDVKM. CDR3 coding DNA: TGTGCCAGCACATCCCCAGGGAGGAACACTGAAGCTTTCTTT. Its protein product is CASTSPGRNTEAFF.

This clonotype came up many times. The rearrangement uses TRBV2 and TRBJ2-2, with a tentative D call TRBD1 (6 bases). The CDR3 spans 14 residues. The germline gives CDR1 SNHLY, CDR2 FYNNEI. With 8 bases removed from V and 1 base from J, the gap between germline ends came to 11 bases. CDR3 sequence (DNA): TGTGCCAGCGACACAGGGATGAACACCGGGGAGCTGTTTTTT. It yields the protein CASDTGMNTGELFF. Full variable domain (rest looked up from reference TRBV2 and TRBJ2-2): EPEVTQTPSHQVTQMGQEVILRCVPISNHLYFYWYRQILGQKVEFLVSFYNNEISEKSEIFDDQFSVERPDGSNFTLKIRSTKLEDSAMYFCASDTGMNTGELFFGEGSRLTVL.

This clonotype was counted many times. The CDR3 loop reads CASTPQNNSPLHF. The CDR3 nucleotides are TGTGCCAGCACACCCCAGAATAATTCACCCCTCCACTTT. This chain links TRBV6-1 with TRBJ1-6; no firm D call. Trimming took off 7 bases at V and 5 bases at J, with 9 bases between the two ends. The CDR3 sequence is 13 residues long. Germline V lookup: CDR1 MNHNS, CDR2 SASEGT.

The chain recombines TRBV24-1 with TRBJ2-7, with a weak D call TRBD1 (6 bases). V lost 0 bases and J lost 5, with 13 bases in between. The CDR3 is 15 residues long. In germline, CDR1 is KGHDR, CDR2 SFDVKD. The CDR3: CATSDLGRGINEQYF. In DNA, the CDR3 is TGTGCCACCAGTGATTTGGGCAGGGGAATCAACGAGCAGTACTTC.

This clonotype was seen ten or more times. This sequence joins TRBV15 and TRBJ2-2; no firm D call. V was trimmed by 3 bases and J by 5 bases, leaving 1 base between them. The length of the CDR3 is 11 residues. From germline, CDR1 is LNHNV and CDR2 YYDKDF (reference sequence). The CDR3 loop is CATSRTGELFF. The CDR3 DNA reads TGTGCCACCAGCAGGACCGGGGAGCTGTTTTTT.

CDR3 bases: TGCAGTGCTAGCATGACTAGCGGGGGGGGTGGAGAGACCCAGTACTTC. Its translation is CSASMTSGGGGETQYF. The chain uses TRBV20-1 and TRBJ2-5; TRBD2 matches 14 bases. CDR3 size: 16 residues. The V gene's germline CDR1 is DFQATT and CDR2 SNEGSKA (reference sequence). Trimming at V came to 3 bases and at J to 4 bases, leaving 7 bases not matched to a gene.

The sample holds many counts of this clonotype. The V gene is TRBV28, the J gene TRBJ1-1, with TRBD1 matching over 7 bases. The V gene end was trimmed by 8 bases and the J gene end by 1 base; junction bases not matched to a gene: 7. The CDR3 is made up of 14 amino acids. Germline V gives CDR1 MDHEN, CDR2 SYDVKM. The CDR3 protein is CASAGRQGNTEAFF. The CDR3 DNA follows: TGTGCCAGCGCCGGTCGACAGGGGAACACTGAAGCTTTCTTT.

The chain couples TRBV3-1 to TRBJ2-3; D possibly matches TRBD1 or TRBD2 (5 bases each). With 1 base removed from V and 3 bases from J, the gap between germline ends came to 17 bases. Germline V lookup: CDR1 LGHDT, CDR2 YNNKEL (reference sequence). The CDR3 spans 17 residues. CDR3 sequence: CASSQGVHGTSTDTQYF. CDR3 nucleotides: TGTGCCAGCAGCCAAGGTGTACACGGGACCTCGACAGATACGCAGTATTTT.

J is TRBJ1-1 and V is TRBV3-1; unclear D gene. CDR1 is LGHDT and CDR2 is YNNKEL in the germline V gene (reference sequence). The CDR3 extends over 14 amino acids. Trimming took 0 bases from V and 4 from J, leaving 9 bases between them. The DNA of the CDR3 is TGTGCCAGCAGCCAAGAAGGGTATCCCACTGAAGCTTTCTTT. The encoded protein is CASSQEGYPTEAFF.

This clonotype was observed at least ten times. The chain uses TRBV2 and TRBJ2-5; 7 bases line up with TRBD1. This CDR3 is 14 amino acids long. With V trimmed by 8 bases and J by 1 base, 7 bases remained unmatched. Germline CDR1 and CDR2: SNHLY and FYNNEI. CDR3 protein: CASVGGLVQETQYF. The CDR3 DNA sequence: TGTGCCAGCGTAGGGGGCCTCGTCCAAGAGACCCAGTACTTC.

The chain combines TRBV13 with TRBJ2-3; D is unresolved. CDR1 is PRHDT, CDR2 FYEKMQ, per germline (reference sequence). V lost 3 bases, J lost 0 bases, and 7 bases lay in between. The CDR3 consists of 14 residues. DNA of the CDR3: TGTGCCAGCAGCTTCCCCCACAGCACAGATACGCAGTATTTT. As protein: CASSFPHSTDTQYF.

This clonotype was seen a handful of times. A much larger clone lies one base from this, so it may be a read error. The rearrangement joins TRBV6-2 or TRBV6-3 to TRBJ2-5; no reliable D call. The CDR3 totals 10 residues. Germline loops: CDR1 MNHEY, CDR2 SVGEGT. The CDR3 DNA is TGTGCCAGCAGCTTTGAGACCCCGTACTTC. Protein: CASSFETPYF.

This clonotype has ten or more counts. This chain joins TRBV3-1 and TRBJ1-1; D gene unclear. The CDR3 consists of 16 residues. From germline, CDR1 is LGHDT and CDR2 YNNKEL (reference sequence). The ends were cut back, 2 bases at V and 1 base at J, with 14 bases in the middle. CDR3 region: CASSQLGEQSNTEAFF. Here the CDR3 DNA reads TGTGCCAGCAGCCAATTGGGCGAACAATCGAACACTGAAGCTTTCTTT.

This clonotype appeared many times. V is TRBV30 and J is TRBJ2-5, with 7 bases matching TRBD1. Germline loops: CDR1 GTSNPN, CDR2 SVGIG (reference sequence). This CDR3 comprises 14 residues. V lost 0 bases to trimming and J lost 2 bases; unmatched junction nucleotides: 3. CDR3 sequence reads: CAWSVWDRQETQYF. CDR3 in DNA: TGTGCCTGGAGTGTTTGGGACAGACAAGAGACCCAGTACTTC.

The chain recombines TRBV9 with TRBJ1-5; TRBD1 matches 7 bases. The CDR3 consists of 17 residues. Per the germline V gene, CDR1 is SGDLS and CDR2 is YYNGEE. The trim removed 4 bases at V and 3 bases at J, leaving 13 bases unmatched. The CDR3 region has the DNA TGTGCCAGCAGCCTCGGTTGGGGGGACAGTTCCAATCAGCCCCAGCATTTT. It codes for CASSLGWGDSSNQPQHF.

The V gene is TRBV20-1, the J gene TRBJ1-5, with unresolved D. Germline CDR1 is DFQATT and CDR2 is SNEGSKA (reference sequence). The CDR3 spans 13 residues. Trimming took off 5 bases at V and 3 bases at J, with 11 bases between the two ends. The CDR3 DNA reads as TGCAGTGCTCAAGACAATTCCAATCAGCCCCAGCATTTT. Its protein product is CSAQDNSNQPQHF.

On this clonotype itself: One end of the junction is discordant with germline, which a read error may explain. This chain links TRBV12-5 with TRBJ2-7; 7 nucleotides align to TRBD2. In germline, CDR1 is LGHNT, CDR2 FRNRAP. The CDR3 runs to 12 residues. The DNA for the CDR3 is TGTGCTGGTGGCGGGAGTCTCCACGAGCAGTACTTC. It translates to CAGGGSLHEQYF.

There are many counts of this clonotype. This chain uses TRBV6-2 or TRBV6-3 with TRBJ1-5; D is unclear. V gave up 5 bases and J gave up 6 bases, with 11 bases separating them. CDR3 length equals 13 residues. CDR1 MNHEY and CDR2 SVGEGT come from the germline V gene. The chain's CDR3 is CASSALLGQPQHF. The DNA for the CDR3 is TGTGCCAGCAGTGCACTGTTAGGTCAGCCCCAGCATTTT.

Details on this clonotype: A much more abundant neighbour one base away suggests this may be a read error. V and J are TRBV6-1 and TRBJ2-5, with 11 bases matching TRBD2. This CDR3 comprises 15 residues. J gave up 3 bases and V 5 bases, and 5 bases lay outside the gene matches. Germline V gene sequence: CDR1 MNHNS, CDR2 SASEGT. CDR3 sequence reads: CASSLLSGGEETQYF. The CDR3 DNA sequence: TGTGCCAGCAGTCTCCTTAGCGGGGGGGAAGAGACCCAGTACTTC.

This clonotype was counted many times. V and J are TRBV6-1 and TRBJ1-5; 8 bases map to TRBD1. Trimming at V came to 5 bases and at J to 5 bases, leaving 8 bases not matched to a gene. This CDR3 contains 15 residues. Per germline, CDR1 MNHNS and CDR2 SASEGT. CDR3 bases: TGTGCCAGCAGTCCTACGCAGACAGGGGATCAGCCCCAGCATTTT. Translation: CASSPTQTGDQPQHF.

This clonotype was counted ten times or more. The chain joins TRBV11-2 to TRBJ1-6; no definite D call. Per germline, CDR1 SGHAT and CDR2 FQNNGV. The CDR3 sequence is 13 residues long. V gave up 4 bases and J gave up 6 bases, with 7 bases separating them. CDR3 protein: CASSSEPNSPLHF. For the CDR3, the DNA is TGTGCCAGCAGCTCCGAACCTAATTCACCCCTCCACTTT.